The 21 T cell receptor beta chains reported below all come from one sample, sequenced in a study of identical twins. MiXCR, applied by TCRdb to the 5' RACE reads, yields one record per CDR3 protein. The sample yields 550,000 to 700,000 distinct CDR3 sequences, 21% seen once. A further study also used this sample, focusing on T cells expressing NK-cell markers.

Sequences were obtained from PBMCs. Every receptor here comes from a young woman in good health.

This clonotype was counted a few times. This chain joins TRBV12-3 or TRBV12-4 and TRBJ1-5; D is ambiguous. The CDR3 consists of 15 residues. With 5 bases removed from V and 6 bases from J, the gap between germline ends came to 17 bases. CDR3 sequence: CASSPRTAEGQPQHF. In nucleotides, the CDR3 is TGTGCCAGCAGTCCTAGGACTGCGGAAGGTCAGCCCCAGCATTTT.

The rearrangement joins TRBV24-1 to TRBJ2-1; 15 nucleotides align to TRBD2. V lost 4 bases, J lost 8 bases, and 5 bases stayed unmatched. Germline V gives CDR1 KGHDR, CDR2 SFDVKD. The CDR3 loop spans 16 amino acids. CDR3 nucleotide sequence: TGTGCCACCAGTGACCGGACTAGCGGGGGGGAGGATGAGCAGTTCTTC. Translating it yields CATSDRTSGGEDEQFF.

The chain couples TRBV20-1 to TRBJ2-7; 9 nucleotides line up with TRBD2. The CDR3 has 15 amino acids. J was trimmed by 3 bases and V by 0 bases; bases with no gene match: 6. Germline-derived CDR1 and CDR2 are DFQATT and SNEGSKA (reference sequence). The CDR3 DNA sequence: TGCAGTGCTAGAGATCTGACTAGCGGATTCTACGAGCAGTACTTC. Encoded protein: CSARDLTSGFYEQYF.

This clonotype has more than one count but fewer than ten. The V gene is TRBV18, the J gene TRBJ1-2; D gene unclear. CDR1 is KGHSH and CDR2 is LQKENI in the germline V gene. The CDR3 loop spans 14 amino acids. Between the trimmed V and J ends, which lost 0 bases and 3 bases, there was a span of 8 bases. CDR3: CASSPPSMDYGYTF. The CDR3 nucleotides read TGTGCCAGCTCACCACCCTCGATGGACTATGGCTACACCTTC.

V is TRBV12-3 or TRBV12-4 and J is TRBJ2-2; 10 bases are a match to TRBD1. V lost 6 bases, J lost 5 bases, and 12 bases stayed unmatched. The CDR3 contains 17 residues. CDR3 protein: CASRSPHDRGHTGELFF. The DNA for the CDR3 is TGTGCCAGCAGATCACCCCATGACAGGGGGCATACCGGGGAGCTGTTTTTT.

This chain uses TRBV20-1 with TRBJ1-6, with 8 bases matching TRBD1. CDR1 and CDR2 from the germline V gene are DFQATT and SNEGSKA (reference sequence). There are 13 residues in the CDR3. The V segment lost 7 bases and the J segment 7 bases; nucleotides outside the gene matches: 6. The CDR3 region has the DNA TGCAGTGGATTGGACAGGGTCAATTCACCCCTCCACTTT. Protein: CSGLDRVNSPLHF.

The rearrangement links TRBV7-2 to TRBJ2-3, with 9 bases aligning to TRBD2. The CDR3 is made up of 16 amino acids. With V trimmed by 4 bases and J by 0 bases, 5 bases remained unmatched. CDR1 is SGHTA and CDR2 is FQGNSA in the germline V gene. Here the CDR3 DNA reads TGTGCCAGCAGCTCCAGACTAGCGGACAGCACAGATACGCAGTATTTT. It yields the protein CASSSRLADSTDTQYF.

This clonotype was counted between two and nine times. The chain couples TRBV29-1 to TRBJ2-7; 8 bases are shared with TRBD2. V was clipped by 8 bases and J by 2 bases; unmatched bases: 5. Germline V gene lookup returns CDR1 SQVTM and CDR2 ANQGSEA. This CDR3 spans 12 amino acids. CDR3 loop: CSPGGDPYEQYF. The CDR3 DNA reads TGCAGCCCGGGGGGGGACCCCTACGAGCAGTACTTC.

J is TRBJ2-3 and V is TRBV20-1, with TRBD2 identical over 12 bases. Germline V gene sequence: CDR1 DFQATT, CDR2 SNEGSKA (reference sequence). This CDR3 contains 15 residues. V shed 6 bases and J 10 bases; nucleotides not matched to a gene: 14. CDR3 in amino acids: CSAPSGRAGFFAQYF. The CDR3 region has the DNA TGCAGTGCCCCTAGCGGGAGGGCCGGTTTTTTCGCGCAGTATTTT.

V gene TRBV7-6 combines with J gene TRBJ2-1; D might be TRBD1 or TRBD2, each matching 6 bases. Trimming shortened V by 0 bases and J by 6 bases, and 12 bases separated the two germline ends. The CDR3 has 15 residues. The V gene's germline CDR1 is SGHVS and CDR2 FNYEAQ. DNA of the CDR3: TGTGCCAGCAGCTTAGCGGGGGGCGTCTTCAATGAGCAGTTCTTC. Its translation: CASSLAGGVFNEQFF.

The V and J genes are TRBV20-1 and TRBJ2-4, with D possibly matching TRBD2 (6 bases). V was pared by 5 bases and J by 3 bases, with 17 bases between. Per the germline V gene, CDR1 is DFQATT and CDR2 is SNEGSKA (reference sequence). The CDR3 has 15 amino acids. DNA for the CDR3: TGCAGTGCTCCTGACAGAGGGGAGGTCAAAAACATTCAGTACTTC. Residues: CSAPDRGEVKNIQYF.

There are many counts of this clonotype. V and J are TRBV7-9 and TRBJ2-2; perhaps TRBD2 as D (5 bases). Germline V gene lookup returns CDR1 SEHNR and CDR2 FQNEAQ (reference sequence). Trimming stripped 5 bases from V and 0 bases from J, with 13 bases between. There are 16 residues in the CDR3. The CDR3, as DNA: TGTGCCAGCAGCCCCCAGGCGGGTTCGAACACCGGGGAGCTGTTTTTT. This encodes CASSPQAGSNTGELFF.

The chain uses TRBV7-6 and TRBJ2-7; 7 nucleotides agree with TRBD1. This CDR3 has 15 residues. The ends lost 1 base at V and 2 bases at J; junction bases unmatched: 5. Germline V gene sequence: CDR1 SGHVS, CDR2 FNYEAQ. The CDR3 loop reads CASSLGAGTAYEQYF. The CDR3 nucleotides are TGTGCCAGCAGCTTAGGCGCCGGGACAGCCTACGAGCAGTACTTC.

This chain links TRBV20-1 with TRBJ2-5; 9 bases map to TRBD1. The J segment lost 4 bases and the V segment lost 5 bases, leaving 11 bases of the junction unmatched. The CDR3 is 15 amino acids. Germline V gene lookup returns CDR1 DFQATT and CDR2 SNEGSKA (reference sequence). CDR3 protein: CSAQVTQGAGETQYF. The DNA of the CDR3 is TGCAGTGCTCAAGTCACACAGGGGGCGGGAGAGACCCAGTACTTC.

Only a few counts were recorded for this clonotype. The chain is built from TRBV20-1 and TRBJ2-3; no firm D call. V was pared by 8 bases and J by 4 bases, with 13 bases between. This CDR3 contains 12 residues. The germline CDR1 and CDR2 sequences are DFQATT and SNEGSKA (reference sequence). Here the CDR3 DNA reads TGCAGTTCAGGCGCGAAGTCAGATACGCAGTATTTT. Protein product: CSSGAKSDTQYF.

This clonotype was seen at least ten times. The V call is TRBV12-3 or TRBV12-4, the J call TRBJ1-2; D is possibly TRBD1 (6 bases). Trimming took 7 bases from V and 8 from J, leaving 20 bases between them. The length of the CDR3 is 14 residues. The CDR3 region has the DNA TGTGCCAGCACTCGAGAGGGGGGGCGAATCGGCTACACCTTC. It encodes CASTREGGRIGYTF.

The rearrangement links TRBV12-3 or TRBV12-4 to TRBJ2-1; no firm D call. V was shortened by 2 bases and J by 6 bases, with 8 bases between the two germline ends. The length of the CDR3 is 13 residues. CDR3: CASSLRPANEQFF. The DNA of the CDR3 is TGTGCCAGCAGTTTACGCCCCGCCAATGAGCAGTTCTTC.

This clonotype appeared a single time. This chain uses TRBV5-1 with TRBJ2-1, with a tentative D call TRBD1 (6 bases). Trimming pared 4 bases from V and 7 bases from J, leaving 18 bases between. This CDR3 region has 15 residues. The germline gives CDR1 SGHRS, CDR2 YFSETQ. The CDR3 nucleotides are TGCGCCAGCAGCGGGGCAGGGGACCACAGGAATGAGCAGTTCTTC. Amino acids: CASSGAGDHRNEQFF.

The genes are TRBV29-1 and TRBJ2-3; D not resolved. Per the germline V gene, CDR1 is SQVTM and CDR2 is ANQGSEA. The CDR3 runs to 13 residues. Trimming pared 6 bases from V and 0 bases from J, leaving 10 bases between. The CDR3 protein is CSVARASTDTQYF. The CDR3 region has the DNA TGCAGCGTCGCAAGGGCGAGCACAGATACGCAGTATTTT.

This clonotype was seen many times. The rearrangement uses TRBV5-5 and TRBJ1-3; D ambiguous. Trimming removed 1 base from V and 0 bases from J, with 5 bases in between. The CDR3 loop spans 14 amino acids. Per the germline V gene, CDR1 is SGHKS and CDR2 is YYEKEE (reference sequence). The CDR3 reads CASSLPISGNTIYF. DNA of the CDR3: TGTGCCAGCAGCTTGCCTATCTCTGGAAACACCATATATTTT.

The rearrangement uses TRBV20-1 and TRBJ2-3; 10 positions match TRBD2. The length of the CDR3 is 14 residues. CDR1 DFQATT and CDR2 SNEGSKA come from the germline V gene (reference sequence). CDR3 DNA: TGCAGCGTAATGACTAGCGGGAGCACAGATACGCAGTATTTT. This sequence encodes CSVMTSGSTDTQYF.